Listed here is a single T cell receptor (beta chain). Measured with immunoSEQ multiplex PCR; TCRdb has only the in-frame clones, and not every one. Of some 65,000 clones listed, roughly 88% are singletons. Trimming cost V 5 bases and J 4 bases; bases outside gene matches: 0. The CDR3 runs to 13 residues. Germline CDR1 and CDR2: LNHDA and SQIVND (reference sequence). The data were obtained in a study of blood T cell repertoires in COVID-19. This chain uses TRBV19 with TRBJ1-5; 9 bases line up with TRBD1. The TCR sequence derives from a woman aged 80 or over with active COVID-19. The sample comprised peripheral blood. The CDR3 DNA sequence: TGTGCCAGTAGTGGGACAGGGAATCAGCCCCAGCATTTT. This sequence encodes CASSGTGNQPQHF.